This TCR beta chain was captured in a study of TIL therapy for anti-PD-1-resistant metastatic lung cancer. The wider study: Median patient age was almost 55, ranging roughly 38-75 years.

This was the immunoSEQ v3 assay. Clones were read by immunoSEQ multiplex PCR, and TCRdb kept only the in-frame ones, dropping some. The sample lists under 70,000 clones; about 70% were seen once. Time point here: pre-treatment sample, taken before nivolumab and TIL therapy. Enrollment ran from October 2017 to January 2020. This clonotype was sampled from a person aged 25-79 years with non-small cell lung cancer. The material sequenced was blood, taken at baseline.

CDR3 sequence reads: CASSGMNGATNEKLFF. For the CDR3, the DNA is TGTGCCAGCAGTGGAATGAACGGTGCAACTAATGAAAAACTGTTTTTT. V is TRBV2 and J is TRBJ1-4; no clear D. This CDR3 is built from 16 residues. Trimming took 4 bases from V and 0 from J, leaving 12 bases between them. Germline V gene sequence: CDR1 SNHLY, CDR2 FYNNEI.